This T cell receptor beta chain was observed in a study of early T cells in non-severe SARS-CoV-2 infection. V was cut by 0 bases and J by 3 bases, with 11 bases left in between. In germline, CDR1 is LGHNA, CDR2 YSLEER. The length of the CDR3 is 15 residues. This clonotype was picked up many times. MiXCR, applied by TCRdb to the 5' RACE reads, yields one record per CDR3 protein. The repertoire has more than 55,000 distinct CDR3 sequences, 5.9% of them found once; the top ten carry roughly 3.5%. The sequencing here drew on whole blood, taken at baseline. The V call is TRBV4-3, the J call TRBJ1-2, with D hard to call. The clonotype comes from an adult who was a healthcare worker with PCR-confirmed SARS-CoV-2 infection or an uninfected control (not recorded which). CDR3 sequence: CASSQDVSDYYGYTF. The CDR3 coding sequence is TGCGCCAGCAGCCAAGATGTATCAGACTACTATGGCTACACCTTC.